This T cell receptor beta chain was captured by sequencing in a study of vaccination effects on CD4 cells after COVID-19. Overall study: Early and late post-vaccination sampling was undertaken in a cohort of a few convalescent patients. After the second dose, samples were taken at median day 72.

Overall study results and limits: Clonal contraction was marked in infection- and vaccine-induced clones late after vaccination.

Trimming took 0 bases from V and 1 from J, leaving 3 bases between them. CDR1 is ENHRY, CDR2 SYGVKD, per germline. This CDR3 is built from 13 residues. This table comes from immunoSEQ multiplex PCR, and its TCRdb copy is limited to in-frame clones, with some not included. The sample holds about 50,000 clones, around 70% seen once. Cells that had been cultured for approximately eleven days were the source of isolated CD4+ T cells. From March to December 2020, the person had a SARS-CoV-2 infection that was confirmed by PCR. Two-dose BNT162b2 or mRNA-1273 vaccination was given to participants. The authors replaced half the medium with IL-2 medium on days 3 and 7. This clone was observed a few times. Its cognate antigen is unknown.

The clonotype originates from a human donor who had a prior SARS-CoV-2 infection. This chain uses TRBV10-3 with TRBJ1-1; no definite D call. The sequencing used CD4+ T cells from PBMCs cultured without peptide, collected after COVID-19 vaccination. The CDR3 sequence: CAISESENTEAFF. DNA of the CDR3: TGTGCCATCAGTGAGTCGGAGAACACTGAAGCTTTCTTT.